Below are 21 T cell receptor beta chains sequenced from a single sample in a study of blood T cells in healthy people across ages. A sample-barcoded 5' primer and a J-beta primer mix were used in a second PCR of roughly 6 to 12 cycles. TCRdb ran MiXCR on the 5' RACE reads and lists one entry per CDR3 protein. The table includes just under 750,000 distinct CDR3 sequences, about a fifth detected once. Material: blood. These receptors were taken from a man in his sixties or seventies in good health.

This clonotype was counted only a few times. This chain joins TRBV23-1 and TRBJ2-7, with TRBD1 matching 8 bases. TRBV23-1 is an ORF for which the function is uncertain. J gave up 5 bases and V 2 bases, and 11 bases lay outside the gene matches. This CDR3 region has 16 residues. CDR3 sequence (DNA): TGCGCCAGCAGTCAAGAGAATTTGGACAGGGTTAACGAGCAGTACTTC. Encoded protein: CASSQENLDRVNEQYF.

The rearrangement links TRBV6-5 to TRBJ2-5; 14 nucleotides match TRBD2. J was trimmed by 6 bases and V by 0 bases; bases with no gene match: 12. The CDR3 runs 19 residues. CDR1 is MNHEY, CDR2 SVGAGI, per germline. The CDR3 protein is CASSYSLTSGGAGRKTQYF. CDR3 DNA sequence: TGTGCCAGCAGTTACTCCCTGACTAGCGGGGGGGCGGGTCGGAAGACCCAGTACTTC.

This clonotype was detected only a few times. This sequence joins TRBV18 and TRBJ2-7, with TRBD1 matching 7 bases. CDR1 and CDR2 (germline): KGHSH, LQKENI. This CDR3 is built from 17 residues. The ends lost 0 bases at V and 4 bases at J; junction bases unmatched: 12. The CDR3 region is CASSPPFRTGVGYEQYV. In nucleotides, the CDR3 is TGTGCCAGCTCACCACCCTTTAGAACAGGGGTGGGGTACGAGCAGTACGTC.

The chain uses TRBV3-1 and TRBJ1-1; weak D call: TRBD1 (6 bases). Trimming left V 5 bases short and J 9 bases short, with 16 bases between. Germline values: CDR1 LGHDT, CDR2 YNNKEL (reference sequence). The CDR3 length is 13 residues. CDR3 residues: CASSKLQGKKAFF. DNA for the CDR3: TGTGCCAGCAGCAAACTGCAGGGGAAGAAAGCTTTCTTT.

The chain has TRBV29-1 and TRBJ2-7; D uncertain. The J call may be mistaken, given a closer DNA end match to TRBJ2-5. CDR3 size: 14 residues. Germline CDR1 and CDR2: SQVTM and ANQGSEA. The CDR3 nucleotides read TGCAGTCACCGTGTGGCGGTTCCTATCGAGACCCAGTACTTC. Translation gives CSHRVAVPIETQYF.

The sample holds a few counts of this clonotype. This sequence joins TRBV12-3 or TRBV12-4 and TRBJ1-2; D is unclear. The CDR3 loop spans 13 amino acids. Deletions cut 5 bases from V and 7 bases from J, with 14 bases between. CDR3 in DNA: TGTGCCAGCAGTCCCCCGGCGGCGGGTGGCTACACCTTC. Its protein is CASSPPAAGGYTF.

This clonotype was observed a handful of times. The gene calls are TRBV5-1 and TRBJ2-5; weak D call: TRBD2 (6 bases). The DNA matches TRBJ2-7 better at its end, which makes the J call doubtful. Germline CDR1 and CDR2: SGHRS and YFSETQ. This CDR3 is built from 13 residues. CDR3 loop: CASSLNGGYEQYF. CDR3 in DNA: TGCGCCAGCAGCTTGAACGGGGGCTACGAGCAGTACTTC.

This clonotype has more than one count but fewer than ten. The V gene is TRBV9, the J gene TRBJ2-4; D remains unclear. The V and J ends lost 0 bases and 0 bases respectively, with 4 bases between them. CDR3 length: 14 amino acids. Germline assignment: CDR1 SGDLS and CDR2 YYNGEE. CDR3 residues: CASSVVLAKNIQYF. CDR3 sequence (DNA): TGTGCCAGCAGCGTAGTCCTAGCCAAAAACATTCAGTACTTC.

This clonotype has a handful of counts. The CDR3 coding sequence is TGTGCCAGCAGCTGGGACGGAGGCACAGATACGCAGTATTTT. Translating it yields CASSWDGGTDTQYF. The chain links TRBV7-2 to TRBJ2-3; possibly TRBD1 or TRBD2 for D (5 bases each). The ends were cut back, 4 bases at V and 1 base at J, with 9 bases in the middle. This CDR3 spans 14 amino acids. CDR1 and CDR2 from the germline V gene are SGHTA and FQGNSA.

The chain uses TRBV5-1 and TRBJ2-3, with TRBD2 matching over 11 bases. Germline V gives CDR1 SGHRS, CDR2 YFSETQ. CDR3 length equals 17 residues. Trimming removed 2 bases from V and 2 bases from J; junction bases left unmatched: 7. This CDR3 reads CASSLLAGVPSTDTQYF. CDR3 nucleotide sequence: TGCGCCAGCAGCTTACTAGCGGGGGTTCCTTCCACAGATACGCAGTATTTT.

The V call is TRBV29-1, the J call TRBJ2-2, with D possibly TRBD1 on 6 matching bases. Trimming removed 4 bases from V and 0 bases from J, with 9 bases in between. Per germline, CDR1 SQVTM and CDR2 ANQGSEA. This CDR3 comprises 14 residues. The CDR3 reads CSVGGPTNTGELFF. The CDR3 DNA is TGCAGCGTTGGGGGGCCTACGAACACCGGGGAGCTGTTTTTT.

This clonotype ranks as medium-sized (0.01 to 0.1%). The chain uses TRBV28 and TRBJ2-1; unclear D gene. V gave up 3 bases and J gave up 7 bases, with 1 base separating them. The germline CDR1 and CDR2 sequences are MDHEN and SYDVKM. The CDR3 is 10 residues long. CDR3 in amino acids: CASSFNEQFF. CDR3 sequence (DNA): TGTGCCAGCAGTTTTAATGAGCAGTTCTTC.

This clonotype was counted between two and nine times. The chain links TRBV10-3 to TRBJ2-3, with a tentative D call TRBD1 (5 bases). CDR1 and CDR2 (germline): ENHRY, SYGVKD. The CDR3 runs to 14 residues. The germline V and J ends were trimmed by 0 bases and 4 bases, with 8 bases remaining between them. The CDR3 loop reads CAISESTVPDTQYF. DNA for the CDR3: TGTGCCATCAGTGAGTCGACAGTTCCAGATACGCAGTATTTT.

Remarks on this clonotype: An end of the junction differs from the germline gene, which may be a read error. The rearrangement links TRBV2 to TRBJ1-1; no reliable D call. Germline CDR1 SNHLY, CDR2 FYNNEI. This CDR3 region has 13 residues. The CDR3, as DNA: TGTGCCAGCGGAGGGCTATTAGTAACTGAAACTTTCTTT. Protein: CASGGLLVTETFF.

This sequence joins TRBV12-3 or TRBV12-4 and TRBJ2-3; TRBD2 agrees at 10 bases. CDR3 size: 15 residues. After removal of 6 bases from V and 8 bases from J, the junction contained 11 bases not matched to a gene. CDR3 protein: CASRWASGSSGTQYF. CDR3 in DNA: TGTGCCAGCAGATGGGCTAGCGGGAGTTCGGGTACGCAGTATTTT.

There are many counts of this clonotype. This rearrangement joins TRBV5-4 to TRBJ2-5; D uncertain. The germline V gene has CDR1 SGHNT and CDR2 YYREEE (reference sequence). The CDR3 runs to 13 residues. V lost 2 bases, J lost 4 bases, and 9 bases lay in between. The CDR3 DNA reads as TGTGCCAGCAGCTTTGGGGTACTAGAGACCCAGTACTTC. Its translation: CASSFGVLETQYF. Using reference TRBV5-4 and TRBJ2-5 for the parts outside the CDR3, the full variable domain is ETGVTQSPTHLIKTRGQQVTLRCSSQSGHNTVSWYQQALGQGPQFIFQYYREEENGRGNFPPRFSGLQFPNYSSELNVNALELDDSALYLCASSFGVLETQYFGPGTRLLVL.

The rearrangement joins TRBV20-1 to TRBJ1-4; weak D call: TRBD1 (5 bases). Germline V gene sequence: CDR1 DFQATT, CDR2 SNEGSKA (reference sequence). The CDR3 has 15 residues. Deletions cut 6 bases from V and 1 base from J, with 15 bases between. Here the CDR3 reads CSAEGFVGTNEKLFF. CDR3 DNA: TGCAGTGCGGAGGGGTTTGTTGGAACTAATGAAAAACTGTTTTTT.

As regards this clonotype: One end of the junction does not line up with germline, which may come from a read error. V is TRBV5-1 and J is TRBJ1-4; TRBD1 agrees at 8 bases. This CDR3 is built from 16 residues. From germline, CDR1 is SGHRS and CDR2 YFSETQ. DNA of the CDR3: TGCGTCAGCAGCTTGGGTTCAGGGGGCGCGTATGAAAAACTGTTTTTT. This gives the protein CVSSLGSGGAYEKLFF.

The chain joins TRBV6-5 to TRBJ1-3; D may be TRBD1 (5 bases). The CDR3 runs to 12 residues. V dropped 8 bases and J dropped 5 bases, with 10 bases sitting between them. Germline CDR1 reads MNHEY; CDR2 reads SVGAGI. DNA of the CDR3: TGTGCCAGCGGGACGGAGAGAAACACCATATATTTT. It codes for CASGTERNTIYF.

This clonotype was observed a handful of times. This chain joins TRBV7-2 and TRBJ2-7; 7 bases match TRBD2. Unmatched junction bases numbered 1, after V lost 1 base and J lost 4 bases. Germline-derived CDR1 and CDR2 are SGHTA and FQGNSA. The CDR3 totals 13 residues. CDR3 sequence: CASSLGGRYEQYV. In nucleotides, the CDR3 is TGTGCCAGCAGCTTAGGCGGGAGATACGAGCAGTACGTC.

In this sample, this clonotype turned up a few times. Its ends do not fully match the called genes, so a read error is possible. J is TRBJ1-4 and V is TRBV29-1; 8 bases line up with TRBD1. This CDR3 has 14 residues. Germline assignment: CDR1 SQVTM and CDR2 ANQGSEA. The CDR3 DNA reads TGCAGCGCCTCAGGGGGCGCAACTAATGAAGAACTGTTTTTT. Translated, it gives CSASGGATNEELFF. Full variable domain (remainder filled in from reference TRBV29-1 and TRBJ1-4): SAVISQKPSRDICQRGTSLTIQCQVDSQVTMMFWYRQQPGQSLTLIATANQGSEATYESGFVIDKFPISRPNLTFSTLTVSNMSPEDSSIYLCSASGGATNEELFFGSGTQLSVL.